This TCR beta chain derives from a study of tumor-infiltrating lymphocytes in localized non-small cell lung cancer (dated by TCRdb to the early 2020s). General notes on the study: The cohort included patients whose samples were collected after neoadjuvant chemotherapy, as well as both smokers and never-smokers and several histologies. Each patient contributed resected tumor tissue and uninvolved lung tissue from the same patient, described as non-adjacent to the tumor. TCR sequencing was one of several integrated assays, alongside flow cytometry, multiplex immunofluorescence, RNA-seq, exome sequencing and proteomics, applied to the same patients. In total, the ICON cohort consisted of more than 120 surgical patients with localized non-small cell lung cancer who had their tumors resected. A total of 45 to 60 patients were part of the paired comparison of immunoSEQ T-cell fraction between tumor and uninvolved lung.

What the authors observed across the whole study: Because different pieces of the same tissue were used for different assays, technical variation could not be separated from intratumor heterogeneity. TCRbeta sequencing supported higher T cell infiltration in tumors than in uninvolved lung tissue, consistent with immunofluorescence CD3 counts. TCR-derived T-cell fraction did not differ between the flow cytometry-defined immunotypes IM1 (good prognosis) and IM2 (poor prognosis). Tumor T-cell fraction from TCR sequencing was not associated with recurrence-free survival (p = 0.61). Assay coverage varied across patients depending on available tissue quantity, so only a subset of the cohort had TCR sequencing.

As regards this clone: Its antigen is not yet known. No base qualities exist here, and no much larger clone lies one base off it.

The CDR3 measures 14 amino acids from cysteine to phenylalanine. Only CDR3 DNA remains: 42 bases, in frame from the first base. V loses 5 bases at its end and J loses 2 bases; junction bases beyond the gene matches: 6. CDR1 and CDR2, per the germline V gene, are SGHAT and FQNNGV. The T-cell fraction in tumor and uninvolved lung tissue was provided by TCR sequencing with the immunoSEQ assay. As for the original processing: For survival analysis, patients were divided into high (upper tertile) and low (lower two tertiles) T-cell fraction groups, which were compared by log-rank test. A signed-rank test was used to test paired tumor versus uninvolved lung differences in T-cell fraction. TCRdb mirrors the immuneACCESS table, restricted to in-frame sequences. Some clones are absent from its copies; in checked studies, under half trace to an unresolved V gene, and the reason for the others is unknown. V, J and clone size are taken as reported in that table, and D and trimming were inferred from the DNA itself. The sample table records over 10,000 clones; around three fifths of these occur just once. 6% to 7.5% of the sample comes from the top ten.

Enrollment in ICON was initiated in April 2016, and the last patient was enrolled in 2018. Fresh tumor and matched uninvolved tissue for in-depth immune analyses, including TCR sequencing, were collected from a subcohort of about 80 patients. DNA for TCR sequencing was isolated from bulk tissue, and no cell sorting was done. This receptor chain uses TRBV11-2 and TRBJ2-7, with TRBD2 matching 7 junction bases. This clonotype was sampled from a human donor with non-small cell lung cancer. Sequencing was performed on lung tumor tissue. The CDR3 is CASSASRGAYEQYF. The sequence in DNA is TGTGCCAGCAGCGCCAGCCGGGGGGCCTACGAGCAGTACTTC.